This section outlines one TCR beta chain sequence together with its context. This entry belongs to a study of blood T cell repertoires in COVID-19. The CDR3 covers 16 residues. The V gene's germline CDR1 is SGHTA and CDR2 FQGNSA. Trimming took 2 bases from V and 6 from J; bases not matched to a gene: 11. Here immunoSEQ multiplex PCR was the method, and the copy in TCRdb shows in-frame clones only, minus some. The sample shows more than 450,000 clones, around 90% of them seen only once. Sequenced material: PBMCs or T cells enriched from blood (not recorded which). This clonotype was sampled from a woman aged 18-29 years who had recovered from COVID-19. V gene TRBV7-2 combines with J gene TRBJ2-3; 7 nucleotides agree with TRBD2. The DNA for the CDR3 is TGTGCCAGCAGCTTAAGATCCGGGTCCGGGGGGGATACGCAGTATTTT. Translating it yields CASSLRSGSGGDTQYF.